Listed here are 3 T cell receptor beta chains from one sample, sequenced in a study of cytomegalovirus exposure and HLA in healthy donors. Profiled with immunoSEQ multiplex PCR; TCRdb holds only in-frame clones, not every one. The sample has about 330,000 clones, 70% to 90% seen once; the top ten hold about 0.8%. Sequenced sample: PBMCs. The receptors derive from a woman in her late teens or twenties in good health and CMV-seronegative.

The chain uses TRBV5-1 and TRBJ2-1, with 8 bases lining up with TRBD1. The CDR3 is made up of 17 amino acids. V lost 2 bases and J lost 8; bases outside the gene matches: 15. From germline, CDR1 is SGHRS and CDR2 YFSETQ. CDR3 coding DNA: TGCGCCAGCAGCTTTAGGCCGACAGGGGAAGGGTCAGATGAGCAGTTCTTC. Amino acid sequence: CASSFRPTGEGSDEQFF.

This clone was detected a few times. The J gene is TRBJ1-2, the V gene TRBV18, with 8 bases fitting TRBD1. In germline, CDR1 is KGHSH, CDR2 LQKENI. The CDR3 covers 15 residues. V shed 3 bases and J 4 bases; nucleotides not matched to a gene: 7. The CDR3 region is CASSPLDRGPYGYTF. The DNA for the CDR3 is TGTGCCAGCTCACCCCTAGACAGGGGACCCTATGGCTACACCTTC. The variable domain in full, completed from reference TRBV18 and TRBJ1-2, reads NAGVMQNPRHLVRRRGQEARLRCSPMKGHSHVYWYRQLPEEGLKFMVYLQKENIIDESGMPKERFSAEFPKEGPSILRIQQVVRGDSAAYFCASSPLDRGPYGYTFGSGTRLTVV.

The chain joins TRBV29-1 to TRBJ2-5, with D possibly matching TRBD1 (6 bases). The CDR3 covers 13 residues. Germline V CDR1 and CDR2: SQVTM, ANQGSEA. The V end lost 3 bases, the J end lost 1 base, and 9 bases lay between the germline ends. CDR3 coding DNA: TGCAGCGTTGAGAAGGGGGTCCAAGAGACCCAGTACTTC. Translated: CSVEKGVQETQYF.